Described below is a single T cell receptor beta chain sequence and its context. Its antigen is as yet unknown. The sample is drawn from a study of beta chain features in type 1 diabetes. Findings and limits, study-wide: Fewer insertions but more deletions were seen at VDJ junctions in type 1 diabetes patients. Shortening that was moderate but significant affected the TCRB CDR3s of Type 1 diabetes patients in all four CD4+ subsets. In the patient group, naive, central memory and Treg TCRB repertoires seemed more alike than in the healthy donor group.

The isolated RNA, all of it, was reverse transcribed, so expressed TCRB transcripts were what got sequenced. Here immunoSEQ multiplex PCR was the method, and the copy in TCRdb shows in-frame clones only, minus some. The repertoire holds roughly 290,000 clones, with about 15% as singletons. The CDR3 length is 13 residues. Germline-derived CDR1 and CDR2 are LNHNV and YYDKDF (reference sequence). Trimming removed 0 bases from V and 6 bases from J, with 9 bases in between. V usage is TRBV15 and J usage is TRBJ2-7; weak D call: TRBD2 (6 bases). This receptor was identified in a man aged 18-30 years with type 1 diabetes. The sample comprised naive CD4+ T cells from blood. CDR3 protein: CATSRDLGGEQYF. CDR3 nucleotide sequence: TGTGCCACCAGCAGAGATCTCGGGGGCGAGCAGTACTTC.